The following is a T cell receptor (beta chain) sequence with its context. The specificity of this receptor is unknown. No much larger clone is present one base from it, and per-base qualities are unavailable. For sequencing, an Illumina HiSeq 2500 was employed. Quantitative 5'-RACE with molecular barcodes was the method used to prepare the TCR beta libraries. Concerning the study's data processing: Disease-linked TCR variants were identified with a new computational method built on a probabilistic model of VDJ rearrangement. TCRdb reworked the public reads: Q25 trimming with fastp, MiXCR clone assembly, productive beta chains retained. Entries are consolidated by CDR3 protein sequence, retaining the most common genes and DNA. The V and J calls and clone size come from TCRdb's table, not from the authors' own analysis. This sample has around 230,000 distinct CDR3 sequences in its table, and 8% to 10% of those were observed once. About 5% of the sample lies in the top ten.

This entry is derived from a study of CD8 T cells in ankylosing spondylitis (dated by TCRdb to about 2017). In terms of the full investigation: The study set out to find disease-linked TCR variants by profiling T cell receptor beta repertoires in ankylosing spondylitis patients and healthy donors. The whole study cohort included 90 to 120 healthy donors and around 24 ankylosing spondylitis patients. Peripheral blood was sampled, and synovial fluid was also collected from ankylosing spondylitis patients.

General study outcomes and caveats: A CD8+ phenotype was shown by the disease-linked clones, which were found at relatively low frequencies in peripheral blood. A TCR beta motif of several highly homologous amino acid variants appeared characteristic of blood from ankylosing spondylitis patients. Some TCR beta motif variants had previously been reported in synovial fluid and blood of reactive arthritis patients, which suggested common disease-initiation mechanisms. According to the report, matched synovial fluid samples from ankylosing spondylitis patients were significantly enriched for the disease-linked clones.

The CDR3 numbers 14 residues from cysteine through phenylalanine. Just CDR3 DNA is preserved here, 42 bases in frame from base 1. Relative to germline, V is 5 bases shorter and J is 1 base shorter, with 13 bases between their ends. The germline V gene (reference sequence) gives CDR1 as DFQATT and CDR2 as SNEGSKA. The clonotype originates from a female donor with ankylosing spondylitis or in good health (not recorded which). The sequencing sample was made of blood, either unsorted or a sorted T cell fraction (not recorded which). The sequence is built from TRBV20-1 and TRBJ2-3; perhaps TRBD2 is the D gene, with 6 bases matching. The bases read TGCAGTGCTCTGGGGACTCAGGGCACAGATACGCAGTATTTT. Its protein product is CSALGTQGTDTQYF.